The next 8 T cell receptor beta chains were all read from a single sample in a study of shared clonotypes between healthy human individuals. TCRdb's copy holds only in-frame clones and misses some; the assay was immunoSEQ multiplex PCR. The table includes around 480,000 clones, about 75% detected once. Sequenced: PBMCs. The receptor source for this set is a woman in her forties in good health. Some clones in this sample may be carry-over from other donors' samples.

The J gene is TRBJ1-1, the V gene TRBV27; TRBD1 matches 10 bases. The CDR3 consists of 14 residues. The germline V gene has CDR1 MNHEY and CDR2 SMNVEV (reference sequence). After removal of 5 bases from V and 4 bases from J, the junction contained 4 bases not matched to a gene. The CDR3 loop is CASSRTGGGTEAFF. The CDR3 nucleotides read TGTGCCAGCAGTCGGACAGGGGGTGGCACTGAAGCTTTCTTT.

V is TRBV7-2 and J is TRBJ2-3, with D hard to call. The V gene's germline CDR1 is SGHTA and CDR2 FQGNSA. The ends were cut back, 7 bases at V and 1 base at J, with 15 bases in the middle. CDR3 length: 15 amino acids. The CDR3 sequence is CASTRPGGRTDTQYF. The CDR3 DNA reads as TGTGCCAGCACCCGCCCTGGCGGCCGCACAGATACGCAGTATTTT.

This clone was detected only once. At the DNA level, this CDR3 is encoded by other sequences in the same sample as well. The gene calls are TRBV4-2 and TRBJ2-7, with 11 bases identical to TRBD2. J gave up 4 bases and V 1 base, and 0 bases lay outside the gene matches. The germline gives CDR1 LGHNA, CDR2 YNFKEQ. CDR3 length: 14 amino acids. The CDR3 bases are TGTGCCAGCAGCCAAGGGACTAGCGGGTACGAGCAGTACTTC. Amino acid sequence: CASSQGTSGYEQYF.

V is TRBV5-1 and J is TRBJ2-3, with 7 positions matching TRBD2. The germline CDR1 and CDR2 sequences are SGHRS and YFSETQ. V shed 4 bases and J 5 bases; nucleotides not matched to a gene: 7. CDR3 length: 14 residues. The CDR3 DNA reads TGCGCCAGCAGCATCTCGGGAGGTGGAGATACGCAGTATTTT. Translated, it gives CASSISGGGDTQYF.

CDR3 bases: TGTGCCAGCTCCCAAGGGCAGGGGGAAGGGAACACTGAAGCTTTCTTT. Residues: CASSQGQGEGNTEAFF. V is TRBV18 and J is TRBJ1-1; 7 nucleotides align to TRBD1. V lost 6 bases to trimming and J lost 1 base; unmatched junction nucleotides: 11. The germline CDR1 and CDR2 sequences are KGHSH and LQKENI. This CDR3 spans 16 amino acids. The full variable domain, with the rest looked up from reference TRBV18 and TRBJ1-1, is NAGVMQNPRHLVRRRGQEARLRCSPMKGHSHVYWYRQLPEEGLKFMVYLQKENIIDESGMPKERFSAEFPKEGPSILRIQQVVRGDSAAYFCASSQGQGEGNTEAFFGQGTRLTVV.

The chain combines TRBV27 with TRBJ2-3; no clear D gene. Trimming removed 6 bases at V and 1 base at J, with 8 bases between. The CDR3 totals 13 residues. Germline V gene lookup returns CDR1 MNHEY and CDR2 SMNVEV (reference sequence). The DNA for the CDR3 is TGTGCCAGCAGGCGGATCCGCACAGATACGCAGTATTTT. Protein product: CASRRIRTDTQYF.

V is TRBV19 and J is TRBJ2-6; D gene ambiguous. CDR3 length: 14 amino acids. Germline assignment: CDR1 LNHDA and CDR2 SQIVND (reference sequence). V dropped 5 bases and J dropped 0 bases, with 5 bases sitting between them. The CDR3 reads CASSLHSGANVLTF. CDR3 DNA sequence: TGTGCCAGTAGTCTGCACTCTGGGGCCAACGTCCTGACTTTC.

The V gene is TRBV7-6, the J gene TRBJ1-5; a weak D match, TRBD1 (6 bases). Per germline, CDR1 SGHVS and CDR2 FNYEAQ. This CDR3 region has 17 residues. Deletions cut 5 bases from V and 0 bases from J, with 17 bases between. The CDR3 sequence: CASSQGPGQYSNQPQHF. The CDR3 DNA is TGTGCCAGCAGCCAGGGCCCTGGACAGTATAGCAATCAGCCCCAGCATTTT.